A single sample is the source of the 21 T cell receptor beta chains below, sequenced in a study of a mutant IDH1 vaccine in newly diagnosed glioma. No antigens are known for them. Time point: week 11, during vaccination. A single vaccine dose contained 300 ug of mutant IDH1 20-mer peptide, and topical imiquimod was used with it. The data were produced by immunoSEQ multiplex PCR, yet TCRdb's version contains in-frame clones alone and is incomplete. The sample has 38,000 or so clones; 80% are singletons. The input for sequencing was peripheral blood mononuclear cells (PBMCs), taken from a glioma patient whose treatment included an IDH1 peptide vaccine. These receptors were taken from a woman between 25 and 40 years old with glioma. Some clones in this sample may be carry-over from other donors' samples.

This clone showed up just once. The chain recombines TRBV7-9 with TRBJ1-1, with TRBD1 matching over 8 bases. The J segment lost 1 base and the V segment lost 1 base, leaving 2 bases of the junction unmatched. Germline CDR1 reads SEHNR; CDR2 reads FQNEAQ (reference sequence). CDR3 size: 15 residues. CDR3 nucleotides: TGTGCCAGCAGCTTAGTCAGGGGGCGGAACACTGAAGCTTTCTTT. It translates to CASSLVRGRNTEAFF.

A few counts support this clone. This chain connects TRBV30 to TRBJ1-1; no definite D call. The germline V gene encodes CDR1 GTSNPN and CDR2 SVGIG (reference sequence). The CDR3 has 12 amino acids. Trimming removed 4 bases at V and 1 base at J, with 7 bases between. CDR3 loop: CAWKIENTEAFF. DNA for the CDR3: TGTGCCTGGAAAATTGAGAACACTGAAGCTTTCTTT.

This clone has only one observation. This chain links TRBV7-9 with TRBJ2-5; 7 bases fit TRBD1. The V gene's germline CDR1 is SEHNR and CDR2 FQNEAQ (reference sequence). CDR3 length equals 15 residues. J lost 4 bases, V lost 1 base, and 6 bases had no gene match. The CDR3 nucleotides read TGTGCCAGCAGCTTAGGCCGGGACAGTCTAGAGACCCAGTACTTC. It is translated as CASSLGRDSLETQYF.

The gene calls are TRBV25-1 and TRBJ2-5, with D perhaps matching TRBD2 (6 bases). The CDR3 loop spans 15 amino acids. Germline V gene data show CDR1 as MGHDK and CDR2 as SYGVNS. V was pared by 2 bases and J by 2 bases, with 12 bases between. The CDR3 DNA reads TGTGCCAGCAGTGAAGGGTGGAGGGTACAAGAGACCCAGTACTTC. This encodes CASSEGWRVQETQYF.

The CDR3 DNA is TGTGCCAGCAGTAACAGAGTTATTACAGAGACCCAGTACTTC. This encodes CASSNRVITETQYF. V gene TRBV27 combines with J gene TRBJ2-5; D ambiguous. There are 14 residues in the CDR3. Per germline, CDR1 MNHEY and CDR2 SMNVEV (reference sequence). With 5 bases removed from V and 4 bases from J, the gap between germline ends came to 14 bases.

Judged by abundance, this clone is medium-sized. The chain employs TRBV7-2 and TRBJ2-2, with D hard to call. CDR3 length equals 14 residues. Per the germline V gene, CDR1 is SGHTA and CDR2 is FQGNSA. Trimming shortened V by 0 bases and J by 6 bases, and 8 bases separated the two germline ends. The CDR3 protein is CASSLASGSGELFF. Written as DNA, the CDR3 is TGTGCCAGCAGCTTAGCTTCTGGGTCCGGGGAGCTGTTTTTT. Full variable domain (missing parts from reference TRBV7-2 and TRBJ2-2): GAGVSQSPSNKVTEKGKDVELRCDPISGHTALYWYRQSLGQGLEFLIYFQGNSAPDKSGLPSDRFSAERTGGSVSTLTIQRTQQEDSAVYLCASSLASGSGELFFGEGSRLTVL.

This clone was recorded a few times. The chain links TRBV9 to TRBJ1-1; TRBD1 matches 12 bases. The CDR3 covers 17 residues. V was pared by 0 bases and J by 2 bases, with 5 bases of the junction left unmatched. CDR1 SGDLS and CDR2 YYNGEE come from the germline V gene. CDR3 DNA: TGTGCCAGCAGCGTAGTCGGGACAGGGGGCTATAACACTGAAGCTTTCTTT. Encoded protein: CASSVVGTGGYNTEAFF.

The rearrangement uses TRBV10-3 and TRBJ2-7; TRBD1 is a possible D gene (5 bases). The length of the CDR3 is 14 residues. Deletions cut 4 bases from V and 2 bases from J, with 12 bases between. Germline loops: CDR1 ENHRY, CDR2 SYGVKD. CDR3 in DNA: TGTGCCATCAGTGGGGGCCTCGAGACCTACGAGCAGTACTTC. It translates to CAISGGLETYEQYF.

J is TRBJ2-7 and V is TRBV5-4; 10 nucleotides line up with TRBD1. J lost 5 bases, V lost 1 base, and 6 bases had no gene match. The CDR3 has 15 amino acids. Germline-derived CDR1 and CDR2 are SGHNT and YYREEE (reference sequence). Here the CDR3 reads CASSLTGQGIHEQYF. Here the CDR3 DNA reads TGTGCCAGCAGCTTGACGGGACAGGGGATCCACGAGCAGTACTTC.

The chain joins TRBV10-1 to TRBJ2-7; D call uncertain. This CDR3 contains 14 residues. Germline V lookup: CDR1 WNHNN, CDR2 SYGVQD (reference sequence). V lost 0 bases and J 3 bases, leaving 9 bases between the germline ends. The CDR3 sequence: CASSESMASYEQYF. The CDR3, as DNA: TGCGCCAGCAGTGAGTCGATGGCTAGCTACGAGCAGTACTTC.

The genes are TRBV29-1 and TRBJ2-7; 8 positions match TRBD1. Germline CDR1 reads SQVTM; CDR2 reads ANQGSEA. The J segment lost 6 bases and the V segment lost 4 bases, leaving 5 bases of the junction unmatched. The CDR3 has 12 residues. The CDR3 here is CSVGGQDLEQYF. As DNA, the CDR3 is TGCAGCGTTGGGGGACAGGACCTCGAGCAGTACTTC.

V is TRBV2 and J is TRBJ2-5, with unresolved D. The CDR3 is made up of 11 amino acids. Trimming took 7 bases from V and 4 from J, leaving 7 bases between them. Germline-derived CDR1 and CDR2 are SNHLY and FYNNEI. The CDR3 reads CASKVLETQYF. The CDR3 coding sequence is TGTGCCAGCAAGGTTTTAGAGACCCAGTACTTC.

This sequence joins TRBV30 and TRBJ2-7; 9 nucleotides align to TRBD2. The CDR3 spans 13 residues. The V gene end was trimmed by 3 bases and the J gene end by 3 bases; junction bases not matched to a gene: 3. The germline CDR1 and CDR2 sequences are GTSNPN and SVGIG (reference sequence). The CDR3 loop is CAWSDSGSYEQYF. CDR3 sequence (DNA): TGTGCCTGGAGCGATAGCGGGAGCTACGAGCAGTACTTC.

V gene TRBV30 combines with J gene TRBJ2-2; 14 bases match TRBD2. The J segment lost 6 bases and the V segment lost 5 bases, leaving 8 bases of the junction unmatched. The CDR3 spans 16 residues. The germline V gene has CDR1 GTSNPN and CDR2 SVGIG (reference sequence). CDR3 coding DNA: TGTGCCTGGGCGACCCCGACTAGCGGGAGGGCCGGGGAGCTGTTTTTT. This codes for CAWATPTSGRAGELFF.

The chain uses TRBV7-9 and TRBJ1-4, with 7 positions matching TRBD1. Germline CDR1 and CDR2: SEHNR and FQNEAQ (reference sequence). This CDR3 is 15 amino acids long. J gave up 4 bases and V 3 bases, and 5 bases lay outside the gene matches. This CDR3 reads CASSLGTDFNEKLFF. CDR3 nucleotides: TGTGCCAGCAGCTTGGGGACAGACTTTAATGAAAAACTGTTTTTT.

The CDR3 is CATSRGTGEAETQYF. Here the CDR3 DNA reads TGTGCCACCAGCAGAGGGACAGGGGAGGCGGAGACCCAGTACTTC. The chain links TRBV15 to TRBJ2-5; 9 nucleotides match TRBD1. This CDR3 region has 15 residues. Trimming removed 1 base from V and 5 bases from J; junction bases left unmatched: 5. The germline gives CDR1 LNHNV, CDR2 YYDKDF (reference sequence).

This chain connects TRBV4-1 to TRBJ1-5; D is unclear. CDR1 MGHRA and CDR2 YSYEKL come from the germline V gene. The CDR3 is 15 residues long. V was trimmed by 0 bases and J by 4 bases, leaving 10 bases between them. As DNA, the CDR3 is TGCGCCAGCAGCCAAGATCCCGGGGAGAATCAGCCCCAGCATTTT. This encodes CASSQDPGENQPQHF.

The chain joins TRBV15 to TRBJ2-7; 9 nucleotides line up with TRBD1. Losses at the gene ends were 3 bases for V and 2 bases for J; bases not matched to a gene: 8. CDR3 length equals 16 residues. Per germline, CDR1 LNHNV and CDR2 YYDKDF (reference sequence). CDR3 sequence reads: CATSSQGGTGTYEQYF. The CDR3 DNA sequence: TGTGCCACCAGCAGCCAGGGGGGGACAGGGACCTACGAGCAGTACTTC.

The chain has TRBV28 and TRBJ1-2; D might be TRBD1 (6 bases). This CDR3 contains 14 residues. The germline V gene has CDR1 MDHEN and CDR2 SYDVKM. Trimming stripped 4 bases from V and 7 bases from J, with 16 bases between. CDR3 nucleotides: TGTGCCAGCAGTTCCATACGGACAGTCGGTGGCTACACCTTC. Amino acids: CASSSIRTVGGYTF.

The chain combines TRBV7-2 with TRBJ2-1; 14 bases line up with TRBD2. Germline assignment: CDR1 SGHTA and CDR2 FQGNSA. The junction had 7 bases not matched to a gene; V was cut back by 3 bases and J by 9 bases. The CDR3 contains 16 residues. The CDR3 nucleotides read TGTGCCAGCAGCTTTAGACTAGCGGGAGGGGAAAGTGAGCAGTTCTTC. Translation gives CASSFRLAGGESEQFF.

The DNA for the CDR3 is TGTGCCAGCAGGGGGATACAGGAGAACCTAAGGGCCCAGTACTTC. The encoded protein is CASRGIQENLRAQYF. The chain uses TRBV2 and TRBJ2-5, with D perhaps TRBD1 (5 bases). The ends were cut back, 6 bases at V and 9 bases at J, with 23 bases in the middle. This CDR3 region has 15 residues. In germline, CDR1 is SNHLY, CDR2 FYNNEI.